This is a list of T cell receptor beta chains from one sample in a study of breast tumors, draining lymph nodes, adjacent tissues. TCRdb reprocessed the multiplex PCR reads via MiXCR and lists one record per CDR3 protein. This sample has around 100,000 distinct CDR3 sequences, with approximately 21% found just once. The sample taken for sequencing was axillary lymph node tissue. These receptors originate from a female donor with breast cancer. Some clones in this sample may be carry-over from other donors' samples. Each CDR3 is given with its conserved first and last residue.

cdr3_aa v_call
CASSQDLQGTSTDTQYF TRBV4-2
CASSHPVAGNYGYTF TRBV3-1
CASSLEGTDYYEQYF TRBV11-1
CASSKLRLSNEKLFF TRBV6-5
CASSNPTGSDEQYF TRBV5-1
CASLSGGAGNEQFF TRBV28
CASSPVSRKLDTDTQYF TRBV18
CASSLNLRSIKDNYGYTF TRBV27
CASSYDRADGYTF TRBV9
CASSQTGMNQPQHF TRBV14
CSARKRQGAADEQYF TRBV20-1
CSASPGQALGEKLFF TRBV20-1
CASNPGGVQGPRETQYF TRBV7-8
CASSTPGVGTGELFF TRBV5-6
CAWGLAESSYNEQFF TRBV30
CATSTGPGGNQPQHF TRBV15
CSVDDGKEVQYGYTF TRBV29-1
CASSQVRTAPSYGYTF TRBV4-1